A selection of T cell receptor beta chains follows, all from one sample in a study of T cells in Graves' hyperthyroidism and ophthalmopathy. Via MiXCR, TCRdb re-called the multiplex PCR reads, giving one row per CDR3 protein. The top ten clones hold about 3.7% of a sample with about 350,000 distinct CDR3 sequences, 19% of them seen once. Sequences were obtained from blood. The receptors shown here come from a woman aged 18 to 35 with Graves' hyperthyroidism. Each CDR3 is given with its conserved first and last residue. D genes are given only for firm matches. Not every row has a clone size; where given, it reads once, few, many or a size class.

NA	TRBV11-2	TRBJ1-1	many	TGTGCCAGCAGCCCCCCCCATGTAGCTGAAGCTTTCTTT	CASSPPHVAEAFF
NA	TRBV12-3/TRBV12-4	TRBJ2-7	NA	TGTGCCAGCAGCCCTATCGCCTCCTCCTACGAGCAGTACTTC	CASSPIASSYEQYF
NA	TRBV18	TRBJ2-7	few	TGTTCCAGCTCACCAGCCTACGAGCAGTACTTC	CSSSPAYEQYF
NA	TRBV30	TRBJ1-2	NA	TGTGCCGGGACCGAGGCTAACTATGGCTACACCTTC	CAGTEANYGYTF
NA	TRBV6-2/TRBV6-3	TRBJ1-5	NA	TGTGCCAGCAGTTTAACTTCGGCAGTCATCAATCAGCCCCAGCATTTT	CASSLTSAVINQPQHF
TRBD2	TRBV4-1	TRBJ2-7	NA	TGCGCCAGCAGTTCCCTAGCGGGTACCCGGGAGCAGTACTTC	CASSSLAGTREQYF
NA	TRBV4-1	TRBJ2-7	many	TGCGCCAGCAGCCAAGCCCTAAGGGCAGGGTACTACGAGCAGTACTTC	CASSQALRAGYYEQYF
TRBD1	TRBV12-3/TRBV12-4	TRBJ1-2	NA	TGTGCCAGCAGTTTAGAATGGACAGGGGAGGGCTACACCTTC	CASSLEWTGEGYTF
NA	TRBV5-1	TRBJ2-7	many	TGCGCCAGCAGCCCTGAATGGACAAGAGCTTACGAGCAGTACTTC	CASSPEWTRAYEQYF
NA	TRBV7-2	TRBJ1-1	NA	TGTGCCAGCAGCTTAGGCGGGAGATTGGCTGAAGCTTTCTTT	CASSLGGRLAEAFF
TRBD1	TRBV20-1	TRBJ1-2	many	TGCAGTGCAGGAACAGGACAGGGGGGCGCAGGGGGCTATGGCTACACCTTC	CSAGTGQGGAGGYGYTF
NA	TRBV6-5	TRBJ2-6	NA	TGTGCCAGCAGTTACTCTATGGGCTCCGGGGCCAACGTCCTGACTTTC	CASSYSMGSGANVLTF
TRBD2	TRBV5-1	TRBJ2-7	many	TGCGCCAGCAGCTTGAGACCGGGGGGGCCCTACGAGCAGTACTTC	CASSLRPGGPYEQYF
NA	TRBV25-1	TRBJ1-1	many	TGTGCCAGCAGTGTTCCCGCCGGCCCGAACACTGAAGCTTTCTTT	CASSVPAGPNTEAFF
NA	TRBV6-2/TRBV6-3	TRBJ2-7	many	TGTGCCAGCAGTTCCCATGGAGGGGATTCCTCCTACGAGCAGTACTTC	CASSSHGGDSSYEQYF
NA	TRBV7-9	TRBJ2-5	NA	TGTGCCAGCAGCTTAAGCCTGAACTACGGAGAGACCCAGTACTTC	CASSLSLNYGETQYF
NA	TRBV11-3	TRBJ2-7	many	TGTGCCAGCAGCTTAGGCTACAAGTCCGAGCAGTACTTC	CASSLGYKSEQYF
TRBD2	TRBV6-5	TRBJ2-7	many	TGTGCCAGCACCACTACTAGCGGGGCGGGCGAGCAGTACTTC	CASTTTSGAGEQYF
TRBD1	TRBV13	TRBJ2-7	few	TGTGCCAGCTGCAAACAGGGGGCGCGAAGTAATGACGAGCAATACTTC	CASCKQGARSNDEQYF
NA	TRBV3-1	TRBJ1-1	many	TGTGCCAGCAGCCCCCGGGCCGAAAACACTGAAGCTTTCTTT	CASSPRAENTEAFF
NA	TRBV12-3/TRBV12-4	TRBJ1-2	many	TGTGCCAGCAGTTTAAGCGGGCTACACACCTTC	CASSLSGLHTF
TRBD1	TRBV27	TRBJ2-7	many	TGTGCCAGCAGTCCGGGGGACAGGAACTACGAGCAGTACTTC	CASSPGDRNYEQYF
NA	TRBV20-1	TRBJ1-2	many	TGCAGTGCTAGAGTCAAGGACCTGAGCGGGTATGGCTACACCTTC	CSARVKDLSGYGYTF
NA	TRBV5-5	TRBJ2-5	many	TGTGCCAGCAGCCAGCGGGCGGGTGGAGAGACCCAGTACTTC	CASSQRAGGETQYF
TRBD1	TRBV7-9	TRBJ1-1	many	TGTGCCAGCAGCTCGGGACAGGGAAACACTGAAGCTTTCTTT	CASSSGQGNTEAFF
NA	TRBV30	TRBJ2-7	many	TGTGCCTGGAGTGTATTCCGGGGCCTGTACTACGAGCAGTACTTC	CAWSVFRGLYYEQYF
NA	TRBV6-1	TRBJ2-5	many	TGTGCCAGCAGTGAAGTGGGGTCCGGAGAGACCCAGTACTTC	CASSEVGSGETQYF
NA	TRBV3-1	TRBJ2-7	NA	TGTGCCAGCAGTACTCACGTACCCAGTTCGACCTACGAGCAGTACTTC	CASSTHVPSSTYEQYF
TRBD1	TRBV14	TRBJ2-7	many	TGTGCCAGCAGCCAAAATCCGGGACAGGGCGCCCACGAGCAGTACTTC	CASSQNPGQGAHEQYF
NA	TRBV20-1	TRBJ1-1	many	TGCAGTGCCATTCCCGGGGGGAACACTGAAGCTTTCTTT	CSAIPGGNTEAFF
TRBD1	TRBV12-3/TRBV12-4	TRBJ1-2	many	TGTGCCAGCAGGCCCGGGACAGAGTTTGACTATGGCTACACCTTC	CASRPGTEFDYGYTF
NA	TRBV27	TRBJ2-7	many	TGTGCCAGCAGTTTAGGAATCTCCTACGAGCAGTACTTC	CASSLGISYEQYF
TRBD1	TRBV11-2	TRBJ2-4	few	TGTGCCAACAGCACCTGGACAGGGGGCAACATTCAGTACTTC	CANSTWTGGNIQYF
TRBD1	TRBV11-2	TRBJ1-1	many	TGTGCCAGCAGCTCGACAGGGGGGCCCACTGAAGCTTTCTTT	CASSSTGGPTEAFF
NA	TRBV20-1	TRBJ2-3	few	TGCAGTGCTAGAGGTACGGGGGACCGCGCAGATACGCAGTATTTT	CSARGTGDRADTQYF
NA	TRBV4-1	TRBJ2-7	many	TGCGCCAGCAGCCAAGTAGTAGGGGACGAGCAGTACTTC	CASSQVVGDEQYF
NA	TRBV10-1	TRBJ1-1	many	TGCGCCAGCAGTGTGGGGGTACTCACTGAAGCTTTCTTT	CASSVGVLTEAFF
NA	TRBV10-3	TRBJ2-7	many	TGTGCCATCATGCGGGACTCCGCCTACGAGCAGTACTTC	CAIMRDSAYEQYF
TRBD1	TRBV13	TRBJ2-2	many	TGTGCCAGCAGCAGGGGACAGGGGTACACCGGGGAGCTGTTTTTT	CASSRGQGYTGELFF
NA	TRBV5-1	TRBJ1-1	NA	TGCGCCAGCAGCTTGGCCCCGTCGAACACTGAAGCTTTCTTT	CASSLAPSNTEAFF
TRBD1	TRBV2	TRBJ2-7	many	TGTGCCAGCAGTGGACCCGACAGGGTCTCCTACGAGCAGTACTTC	CASSGPDRVSYEQYF
NA	TRBV28	TRBJ2-2	NA	TGTGCCAGCAGAAAGGGGAGCGGGGAGCTGTTTTTT	CASRKGSGELFF
NA	TRBV29-1	TRBJ1-2	many	TGCAGCGCCACAGGCCAGGCGAGAAGAAGTTATGGCTACACCTTC	CSATGQARRSYGYTF
TRBD1	TRBV7-9	TRBJ1-6	few	TGTGCCAGCACCCAACAGGGGTTCGATTCACCCCTCCACTTT	CASTQQGFDSPLHF
NA	TRBV15	TRBJ1-1	many	TGTGCCACCAGCAGAGAGTTTAACACTGAAGCTTTCTTT	CATSREFNTEAFF